The clone carrying this TCR beta chain turned up a few times. Its antigen is as yet unknown. Trimming at V came to 5 bases and at J to 2 bases, leaving 14 bases not matched to a gene. Germline CDR1 reads SGHAT; CDR2 reads FQNNGV. The CDR3 sequence is 17 residues long. Using its own MiXCR run on the RT-PCR reads, TCRdb lists one record per CDR3 protein. The table has 200,000 to 250,000 distinct CDR3 sequences, 10% to 15% seen once. This specimen belongs to a study of response to subunit inactivated influenza vaccine. Study-level findings and limits: Authors suggested each seasonal influenza vaccination recruits few new T cells.

V and J are TRBV11-2 and TRBJ2-7; TRBD1 agrees at 8 bases. The clonotype comes from a man in his forties or fifties who received an inactivated influenza vaccine. The sample here was non-naive T cells sorted from PBMCs, taken approximately 15 days before vaccination. This chain's CDR3 is CASSNPDWTGTTYEQYF. The CDR3 DNA reads TGTGCCAGCAGCAACCCTGACTGGACAGGGACAACCTACGAGCAGTACTTC.